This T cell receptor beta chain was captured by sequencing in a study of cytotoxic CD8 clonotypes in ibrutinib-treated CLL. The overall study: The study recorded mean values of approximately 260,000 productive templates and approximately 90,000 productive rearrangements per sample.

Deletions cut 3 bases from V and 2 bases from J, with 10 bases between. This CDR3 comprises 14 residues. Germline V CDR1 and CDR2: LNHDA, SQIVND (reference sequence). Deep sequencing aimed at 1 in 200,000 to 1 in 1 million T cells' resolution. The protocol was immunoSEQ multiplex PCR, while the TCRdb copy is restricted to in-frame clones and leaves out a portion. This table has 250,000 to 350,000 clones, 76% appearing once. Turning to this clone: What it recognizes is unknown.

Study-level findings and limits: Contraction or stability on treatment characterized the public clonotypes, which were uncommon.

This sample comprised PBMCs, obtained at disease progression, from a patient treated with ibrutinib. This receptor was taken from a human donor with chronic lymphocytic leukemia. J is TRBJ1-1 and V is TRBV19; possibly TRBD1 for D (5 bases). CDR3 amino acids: CASSMPGINTEAFF. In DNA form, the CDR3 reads TGTGCCAGTAGTATGCCAGGGATAAACACTGAAGCTTTCTTT.